The clone carrying this T cell receptor beta chain has just a few counts. The sample comes from a study of blood T cell repertoires in COVID-19. About the study: The analysed material was cDNA or gDNA that came from T cells, B-cell-depleted T cells, or PBMCs.

CDR3 size: 11 residues. Germline V gives CDR1 MNHEY, CDR2 SVGAGI. Trimming pared 6 bases from V and 6 bases from J, leaving 8 bases between. The assay was immunoSEQ multiplex PCR, and TCRdb's table has in-frame clones only and misses some. The repertoire holds about 260,000 clones, with 85% to 90% as singletons. The sequence came from a woman aged 30 to 39 with COVID-19, enrolled during active disease. The sequencing input was peripheral blood. V usage is TRBV6-5 and J usage is TRBJ1-2; D remains unclear. CDR3 sequence: CASSSRNGYTF. In nucleotides, the CDR3 is TGTGCCAGCAGCTCCAGGAATGGCTACACCTTC.